Listed below are T cell receptor beta chains from one sample, sequenced in a study of control samples from healthy donors and cancer patients. The protocol was immunoSEQ multiplex PCR, while the TCRdb copy is restricted to in-frame clones and leaves out a portion. The sample contains roughly 130,000 clones, more than 85% of which appear only once. Sequences were obtained from blood. The receptor set was obtained from a woman aged 25 to 39 in good health. The CDR3 runs from the conserved cysteine through the conserved F or W. A D gene is named only where the DNA matches it firmly. Expanded clones get a size class; other rows say once, few or many, or leave the size out.

D gene | clone size | J gene | V gene | CDR3 DNA | CDR3 protein
- | few | TRBJ1-2 | TRBV5-5 | TGTGCCAGCAGCTTTCGTTACGGAACTGGTGTCTATGGCTACACCTTC | CASSFRYGTGVYGYTF
- | - | TRBJ2-7 | TRBV29-1 | TGCAGCGTTGATGGACAAGGCAACGAGCAGTACTTC | CSVDGQGNEQYF
TRBD1 | - | TRBJ1-2 | TRBV2 | TGTGCCAGCAGCCTACAGGGGGATGGTGGCTACACCTTC | CASSLQGDGGYTF
- | - | TRBJ1-6 | TRBV7-8 | TGTGCCAGCAGCTCAAAACCGGGACTCACAAATTCACCCCTCCACTTT | CASSSKPGLTNSPLHF
- | - | TRBJ1-1 | TRBV5-1 | TGCGCCAGCAGCTTGGTTTCCGGGCACACTGAAGCTTTCTTT | CASSLVSGHTEAFF
- | once | TRBJ1-2 | TRBV14 | TGTGCCAGCAGCCAAGAACCCAGGGGCCTACTTTGGGGCTACACCTTC | CASSQEPRGLLWGYTF
TRBD1 | - | TRBJ1-2 | TRBV7-9 | TGTGCCAGCAGCCCAGGGGGACAGGGGACAGCTAACTATGGCTACACCTTC | CASSPGGQGTANYGYTF
- | - | TRBJ2-6 | TRBV5-1 | TGCGCCAGCAGCATTCGACCCGAAAATCCGCCCGCTGGGGCCAACGTCCTGACTTTC | CASSIRPENPPAGANVLTF
TRBD2 | - | TRBJ2-3 | TRBV27 | TGTGCCAGCAGTTCCCCGGGGGGGGGTTCTACAGATACGCAGTATTTT | CASSSPGGGSTDTQYF
- | - | TRBJ2-6 | TRBV20-1 | TGCAGTGCTAGTCCGGGCAACGTCCTGACTTTC | CSASPGNVLTF
- | - | TRBJ1-5 | TRBV6-5 | TGTGCCAGCAGCGGAGGGACGGGAAGCAATCAGCCCCAGCATTTT | CASSGGTGSNQPQHF
- | - | TRBJ2-1 | TRBV7-9 | TGTGCCAGCAGCTTAGACGACAGGGACTTGGGGGAGCAGTTCTTC | CASSLDDRDLGEQFF
TRBD1 | - | TRBJ1-6 | TRBV7-8 | TGTGCCAGCAGTTTCGGTCCGGACAGGGATTCACCCCTCCACTTT | CASSFGPDRDSPLHF
- | - | TRBJ2-7 | TRBV12-3/TRBV12-4 | TGTGCCAGCAGTTTTCTGGGGTACGAGCAGTACTTC | CASSFLGYEQYF
TRBD1 | - | TRBJ1-2 | TRBV19 | TGTGCCAGTAGTATCGGGACAGCGGGAGGCTACACCTTC | CASSIGTAGGYTF
TRBD1 | - | TRBJ2-5 | TRBV5-1 | TGCGCCAGCAGTCCCGGACAGGCACAAGAGACCCAGTACTTC | CASSPGQAQETQYF
- | once | TRBJ1-2 | TRBV20-1 | TGCAGCCACAGGGAAATCTATGGCTACACCTTC | CSHREIYGYTF
- | - | TRBJ1-1 | TRBV5-4 | TGTGCCAGCAGCTCTAGTTCCAGGGTACTCGACACTGAAGCTTTCTTT | CASSSSSRVLDTEAFF
TRBD2 | - | TRBJ2-1 | TRBV7-2 | TGTGCCAGCAGACGCCCGGGTAGCGGGATTAAGAATGAGCAGTTCTTC | CASRRPGSGIKNEQFF
- | - | TRBJ1-1 | TRBV11-2 | TGTGCCAGCAGCTTAGATGGAGGGAGCACTGAAGCTTTCTTT | CASSLDGGSTEAFF
- | - | TRBJ1-1 | TRBV19 | TGTGCCAGTATGCCCGCACGATGGAACACTGAAGCTTTCTTT | CASMPARWNTEAFF
TRBD1 | - | TRBJ1-2 | TRBV11-1 | TGTGCCAGCAGCTTAGGGCCGGGACAGATTTATGGCTACACCTTC | CASSLGPGQIYGYTF
TRBD1 | - | TRBJ1-2 | TRBV6-1 | TGTGCCAGCAGTGTACTGAGAACCGGGACAGGGGTTTATGGCTACACCTTC | CASSVLRTGTGVYGYTF
TRBD1 | - | TRBJ2-1 | TRBV5-1 | TGCGCCAGCAGCCGTATATATCAGGGACAGGGGACCAATGAGCAGTTCTTC | CASSRIYQGQGTNEQFF
TRBD1 | - | TRBJ1-1 | TRBV7-9 | TGTGCCAGCAGCTTAGATGACAGGGACCAGGCTTTCTTT | CASSLDDRDQAFF
- | - | TRBJ1-2 | TRBV9 | TGTGCCAGCAGCGTGCTCGATAAGACTAACTATGGCTACACCTTC | CASSVLDKTNYGYTF
- | - | TRBJ2-3 | TRBV29-1 | TGCAGCGTTGAGGGTAGCGCCACAGATACGCAGTATTTT | CSVEGSATDTQYF
TRBD2 | once | TRBJ2-4 | TRBV6-5 | TGTGCCAGCAGTAGCGGGAGAGACATTCAGTACTTC | CASSSGRDIQYF
- | - | TRBJ2-6 | TRBV6-5 | TGTGCCAGCAGTTACTCGGTGACATCTGGGGCCAACGTCCTGACTTTC | CASSYSVTSGANVLTF
TRBD1 | - | TRBJ1-5 | TRBV12-3/TRBV12-4 | TGTGCCAGCAGCCTTACAGGGGGTCAGCCCCAGCATTTT | CASSLTGGQPQHF
TRBD2 | - | TRBJ2-1 | TRBV19 | TGTGCCAGTAGTATGGTTGGCGGGGGAAGCGACAATGAGCAGTTCTTC | CASSMVGGGSDNEQFF
TRBD2 | - | TRBJ2-1 | TRBV28 | TGTGCCAGCAGTTTACTGGCGGGAGGGCCTTACAATGAGCAGTTCTTC | CASSLLAGGPYNEQFF
TRBD1 | - | TRBJ1-3 | TRBV5-4 | TGTGCCAGCAGCCCAGGACAGGGCGGAAACACCATATATTTT | CASSPGQGGNTIYF
- | - | TRBJ1-1 | TRBV2 | TGTGCCAGCAGTTCCGAGTTTGAAGCTTTCTTT | CASSSEFEAFF
TRBD2 | - | TRBJ2-1 | TRBV7-9 | TGTGCCAGCAGCACGAGGGGACTAACCGGTGAGCAGTTCTTC | CASSTRGLTGEQFF
TRBD1 | few | TRBJ2-3 | TRBV11-2 | TGTGCCAGCAGCTTGGACAGGACCACAGATACGCAGTATTTT | CASSLDRTTDTQYF
TRBD1 | - | TRBJ2-7 | TRBV28 | TGTGCCAGCAGTACCTCCGGGACAGGGAGCTACGAGCAGTACTTC | CASSTSGTGSYEQYF
TRBD1 | - | TRBJ1-4 | TRBV29-1 | TGCAGCGCCCGAAGACAGGGAACGGCTAATGAAAAACTGTTTTTT | CSARRQGTANEKLFF
TRBD2 | - | TRBJ2-1 | TRBV2 | TGTGCCAGCGGGGGGGGTTCGTGGGATGAGCAGTTCTTC | CASGGGSWDEQFF
TRBD2 | - | TRBJ2-5 | TRBV28 | TGTGCCAGCAGTTTATACGGGAGGGGACAAGAGACCCAGTACTTC | CASSLYGRGQETQYF
- | few | TRBJ1-3 | TRBV10-3 | TGTGCCATCAAGGAAGGCAACTCTGGAAACACCATATATTTT | CAIKEGNSGNTIYF
TRBD1 | - | TRBJ1-6 | TRBV9 | TGTGCCAGCAGCGTTACAGGGGGTGTTTCACCCCTCCACTTT | CASSVTGGVSPLHF
- | - | TRBJ2-5 | TRBV7-8 | TGTGCCAGCAGCCGGCCACAAGAGACCCAGTACTTC | CASSRPQETQYF
- | - | TRBJ2-5 | TRBV5-1 | TGCGCCAGCAGCTCTGAATACGGGGAGACCCAGTACTTC | CASSSEYGETQYF
TRBD2 | - | TRBJ2-3 | TRBV5-6 | TGTGCCAGCAGTACCATCGGACTAGGCACAGATACGCAGTATTTT | CASSTIGLGTDTQYF
TRBD1 | - | TRBJ1-2 | TRBV6-5 | TGTGCCAGCAGTTACGGACAGGGGCGCTATGGCTACACCTTC | CASSYGQGRYGYTF
TRBD1 | once | TRBJ2-3 | TRBV7-8 | TGTGCCAGCAACCGGGACAGGGGAGTAGATACGCAGTATTTT | CASNRDRGVDTQYF
TRBD2 | - | TRBJ2-5 | TRBV19 | TGTGCCAGTAGCCGCGGACTAGCTCAAGAGACCCAGTACTTC | CASSRGLAQETQYF
TRBD1 | - | TRBJ1-5 | TRBV7-8 | TGTGCCAGCAGCCTAGGGGGACAGGGATCGCAGCCCCAGCATTTT | CASSLGGQGSQPQHF
- | - | TRBJ1-1 | TRBV28 | TGTGCCAGCAGTCCGGTGAACACTGAAGCTTTCTTT | CASSPVNTEAFF
- | - | TRBJ1-5 | TRBV30 | TGTGCCTGGAGTGCCACAGGGACGGGACAGCCCCAGCATTTT | CAWSATGTGQPQHF
TRBD2 | - | TRBJ2-1 | TRBV5-1 | TGCGCCAGCAGCTTGTCGGGGACTAGCGGGACCCCCTACAATGAGCAGTTCTTC | CASSLSGTSGTPYNEQFF
- | - | TRBJ2-1 | TRBV30 | TGTGCCTGGAGTCCGAAGAGCTCCTACAATGAGCAGTTCTTC | CAWSPKSSYNEQFF
- | - | TRBJ2-3 | TRBV24-1 | TGTGCCACCAGTGATATTCGGGAAGTAACAGATACGCAGTATTTT | CATSDIREVTDTQYF
- | once | TRBJ1-2 | TRBV28 | TGTGCCACGGACAGCTATGGCTACACCTTC | CATDSYGYTF
- | - | TRBJ1-5 | TRBV5-6 | TGTGCCAGCAGCTCAGGACTGGAATATAGCAATCAGCCCCAGCATTTT | CASSSGLEYSNQPQHF
- | - | TRBJ2-3 | TRBV18 | TGTGCCAGCTCCGCGGGGAGCACAGATACGCAGTATTTT | CASSAGSTDTQYF
TRBD1 | - | TRBJ1-2 | TRBV5-1 | TGCGCCAGCAGCTTGGAGGGACAGAGATATGGCTACACCTTC | CASSLEGQRYGYTF
- | - | TRBJ1-1 | TRBV30 | TGTGCCTGGAGTACCGACGGACTCACTGAAGCTTTCTTT | CAWSTDGLTEAFF
- | - | TRBJ1-1 | TRBV12-3/TRBV12-4 | TGTGCCAGCAGTTCCCGGGGGGAAGCTTTCTTT | CASSSRGEAFF